This record covers a single TCR beta chain. The source of the sample is a study of blood T cell repertoires in COVID-19. Study-wide background: Material from acute and convalescent COVID-19 was sourced from the United States, Italy and Spain. PBMCs, B-cell-depleted T cells, or T cells were the source of the cDNA or gDNA that made up the material.

How the authors handled the data: How many nucleated cells were present was estimated from reference gene primer amplification. The method was immunoSEQ multiplex PCR; TCRdb's version includes in-frame clones alone and lacks a portion of them. V and J calls and clone size are copied from that table; D and trimming were computed from the DNA. The sample shows about 36,000 clones, around four fifths of them seen only once. Per the germline V gene, CDR1 is SGHKS and CDR2 is YYEKEE (reference sequence). V shed 4 bases, J shed 5 bases, and the junction held 7 bases outside the gene matches. This CDR3 is 14 amino acids long.

The V and J genes are TRBV5-5 and TRBJ2-5; 8 nucleotides line up with TRBD1. Input material: peripheral blood. The sequence was obtained from a human donor in a cohort sampled during active or convalescent COVID-19. The donor label of this sample is uncertain. The CDR3 loop reads CASSGGQGGETQYF. In DNA form, the CDR3 reads TGTGCCAGCAGCGGTGGACAGGGCGGCGAGACCCAGTACTTC.